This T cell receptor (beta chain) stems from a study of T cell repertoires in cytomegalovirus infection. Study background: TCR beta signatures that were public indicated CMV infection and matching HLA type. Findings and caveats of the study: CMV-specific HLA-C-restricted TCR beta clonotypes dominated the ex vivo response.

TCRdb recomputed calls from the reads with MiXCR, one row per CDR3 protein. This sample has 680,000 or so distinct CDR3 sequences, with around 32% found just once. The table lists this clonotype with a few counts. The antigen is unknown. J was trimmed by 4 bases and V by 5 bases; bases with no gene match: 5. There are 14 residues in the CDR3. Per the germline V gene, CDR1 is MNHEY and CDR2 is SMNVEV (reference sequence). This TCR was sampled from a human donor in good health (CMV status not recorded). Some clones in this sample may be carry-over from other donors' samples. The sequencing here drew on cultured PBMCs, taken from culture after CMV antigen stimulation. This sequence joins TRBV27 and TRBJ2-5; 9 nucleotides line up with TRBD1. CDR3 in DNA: TGTGCCAGCAGTAAGGGACAGGGTGGAGAGACCCAGTACTTC. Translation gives CASSKGQGGETQYF.